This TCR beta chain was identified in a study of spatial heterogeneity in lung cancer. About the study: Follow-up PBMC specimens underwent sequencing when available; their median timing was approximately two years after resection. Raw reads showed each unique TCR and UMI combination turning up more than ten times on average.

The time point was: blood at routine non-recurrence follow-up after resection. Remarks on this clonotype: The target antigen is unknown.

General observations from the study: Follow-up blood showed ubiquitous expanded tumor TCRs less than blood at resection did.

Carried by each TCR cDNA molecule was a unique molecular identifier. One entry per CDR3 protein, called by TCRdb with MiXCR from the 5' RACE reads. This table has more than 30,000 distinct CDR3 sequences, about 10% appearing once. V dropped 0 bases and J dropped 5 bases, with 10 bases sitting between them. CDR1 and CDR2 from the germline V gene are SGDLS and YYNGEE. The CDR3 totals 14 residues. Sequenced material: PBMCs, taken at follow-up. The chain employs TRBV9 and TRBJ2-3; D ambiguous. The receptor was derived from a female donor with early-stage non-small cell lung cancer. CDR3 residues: CASSVEGKIDTQYF. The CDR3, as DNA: TGTGCCAGCAGCGTAGAAGGCAAGATAGATACGCAGTATTTT.